This T cell receptor (beta chain) was captured by sequencing in a study of blood T cell repertoires in COVID-19. Study overall: COVID-19 samples, acute and convalescent, were from the United States, Italy and Spain. T cells, B-cell-depleted T cells, or PBMCs provided the cDNA or gDNA that served as material.

This clone was recorded once. Source study methods: By means of reference gene primer amplification, nucleated cell counts were estimated. Using immunoSEQ multiplex PCR, the repertoire was profiled, and TCRdb retains in-frame clones only, with some absent. The DNA was the basis for D and trimming; V, J and clone size are from that table. The sample consists of around 260,000 clones, around 90% of them appearing once. Material for sequencing was peripheral blood. The sequence was collected from a woman in her thirties or forties who had recovered from COVID-19.

The CDR3 reads CASSSGTGSYGYTF. For the CDR3, the DNA is TGCGCCAGCAGCTCCGGGACAGGGTCTTATGGCTACACCTTC. The rearrangement links TRBV5-1 to TRBJ1-2; 9 positions agree with TRBD1. The CDR3 sequence is 14 residues long. The ends lost 3 bases at V and 5 bases at J; junction bases unmatched: 5. Germline CDR1 SGHRS, CDR2 YFSETQ. The full variable domain, in which reference TRBV5-1 and TRBJ1-2 provide the parts outside the CDR3, is KAGVTQTPRYLIKTRGQQVTLSCSPISGHRSVSWYQQTPGQGLQFLFEYFSETQRNKGNFPGRFSGRQFSNSRSEMNVSTLELGDSALYLCASSSGTGSYGYTFGSGTRLTVV.